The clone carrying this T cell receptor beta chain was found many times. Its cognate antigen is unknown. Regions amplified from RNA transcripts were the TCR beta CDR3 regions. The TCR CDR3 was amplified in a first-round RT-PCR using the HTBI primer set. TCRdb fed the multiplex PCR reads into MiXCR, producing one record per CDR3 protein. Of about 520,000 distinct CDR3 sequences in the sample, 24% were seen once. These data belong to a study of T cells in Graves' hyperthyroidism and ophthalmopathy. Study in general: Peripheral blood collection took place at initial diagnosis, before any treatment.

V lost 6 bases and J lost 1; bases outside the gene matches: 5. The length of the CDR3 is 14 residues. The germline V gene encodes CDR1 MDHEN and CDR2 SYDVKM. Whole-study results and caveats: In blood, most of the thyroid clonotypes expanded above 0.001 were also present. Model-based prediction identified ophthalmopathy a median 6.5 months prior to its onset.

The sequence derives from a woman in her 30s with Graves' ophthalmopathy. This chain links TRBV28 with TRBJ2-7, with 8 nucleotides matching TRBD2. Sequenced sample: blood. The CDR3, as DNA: TGTGCCAGCAGCTGGGCGGGGGGATCCTACGAGCAGTACTTC. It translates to CASSWAGGSYEQYF.